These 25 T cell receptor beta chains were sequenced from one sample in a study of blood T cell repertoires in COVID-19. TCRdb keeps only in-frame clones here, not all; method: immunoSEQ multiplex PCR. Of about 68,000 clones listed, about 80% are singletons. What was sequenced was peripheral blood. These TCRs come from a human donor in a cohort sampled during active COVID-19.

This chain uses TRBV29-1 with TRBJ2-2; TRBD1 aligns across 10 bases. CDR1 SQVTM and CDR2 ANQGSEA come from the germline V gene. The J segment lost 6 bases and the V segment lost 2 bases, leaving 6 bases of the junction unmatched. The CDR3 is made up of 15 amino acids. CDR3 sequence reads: CSVEPAGTGAGELFF. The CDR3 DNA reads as TGCAGCGTTGAACCCGCGGGGACAGGGGCCGGGGAGCTGTTTTTT.

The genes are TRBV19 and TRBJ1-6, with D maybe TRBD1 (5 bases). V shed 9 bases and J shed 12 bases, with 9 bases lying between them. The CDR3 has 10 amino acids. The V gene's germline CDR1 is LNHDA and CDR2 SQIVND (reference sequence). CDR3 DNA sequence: TGTGCCAGGGGGCAGAGACCCCTCCACTTT. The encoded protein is CARGQRPLHF. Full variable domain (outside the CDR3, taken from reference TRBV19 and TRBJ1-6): DGGITQSPKYLFRKEGQNVTLSCEQNLNHDAMYWYRQDPGQGLRLIYYSQIVNDFQKGDIAEGYSVSREKKESFPLTVTSAQKNPTAFYLCARGQRPLHFGNGTRLTVT.

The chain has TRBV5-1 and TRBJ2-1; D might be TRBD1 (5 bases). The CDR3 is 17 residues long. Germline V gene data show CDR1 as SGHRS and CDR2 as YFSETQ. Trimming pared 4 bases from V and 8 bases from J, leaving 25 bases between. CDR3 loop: CASSRVHLAGSLDEQFF. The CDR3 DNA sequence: TGCGCCAGCAGCCGGGTTCATTTGGCAGGGTCGCTCGATGAGCAGTTCTTC.

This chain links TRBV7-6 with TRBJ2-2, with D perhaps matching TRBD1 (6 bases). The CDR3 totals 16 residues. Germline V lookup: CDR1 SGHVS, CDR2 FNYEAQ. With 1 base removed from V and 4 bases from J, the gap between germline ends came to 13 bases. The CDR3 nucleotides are TGTGCCAGCAGCTTAGTTGGGGGCGTGGGCACCGGGGAGCTGTTTTTT. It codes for CASSLVGGVGTGELFF.

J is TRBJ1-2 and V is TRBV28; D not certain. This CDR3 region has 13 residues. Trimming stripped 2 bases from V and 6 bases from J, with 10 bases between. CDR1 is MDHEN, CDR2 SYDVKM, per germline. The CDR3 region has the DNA TGTGCCAGCAGTTTAACGGGGTCGGATGGCTACACCTTC. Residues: CASSLTGSDGYTF.

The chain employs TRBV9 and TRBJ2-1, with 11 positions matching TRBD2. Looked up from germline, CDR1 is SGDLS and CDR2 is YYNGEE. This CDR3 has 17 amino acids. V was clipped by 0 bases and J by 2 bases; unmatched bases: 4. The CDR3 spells CASSVEVAGGPYNEQFF. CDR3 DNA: TGTGCCAGCAGCGTAGAAGTAGCGGGAGGGCCCTACAATGAGCAGTTCTTC.

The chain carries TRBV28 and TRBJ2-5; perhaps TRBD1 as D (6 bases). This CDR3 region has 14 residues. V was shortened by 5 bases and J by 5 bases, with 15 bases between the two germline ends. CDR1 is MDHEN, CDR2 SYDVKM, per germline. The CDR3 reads CASSHPQGRETQYF. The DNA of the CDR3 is TGTGCCAGCAGTCACCCACAGGGACGGGAGACCCAGTACTTC.

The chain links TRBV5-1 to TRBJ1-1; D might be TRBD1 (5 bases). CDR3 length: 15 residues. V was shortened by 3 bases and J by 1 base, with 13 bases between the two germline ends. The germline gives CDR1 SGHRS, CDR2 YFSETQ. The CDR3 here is CASSSRRTPNTEAFF. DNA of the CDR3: TGCGCCAGCAGCTCGCGCCGGACACCGAACACTGAAGCTTTCTTT.

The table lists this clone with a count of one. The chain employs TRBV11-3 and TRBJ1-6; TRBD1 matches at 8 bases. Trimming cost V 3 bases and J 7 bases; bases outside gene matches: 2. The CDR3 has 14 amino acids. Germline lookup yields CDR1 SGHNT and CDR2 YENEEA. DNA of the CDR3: TGTGCCAGCAGCTTGGGACAGGAGAATTCACCCCTCCACTTT. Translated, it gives CASSLGQENSPLHF.

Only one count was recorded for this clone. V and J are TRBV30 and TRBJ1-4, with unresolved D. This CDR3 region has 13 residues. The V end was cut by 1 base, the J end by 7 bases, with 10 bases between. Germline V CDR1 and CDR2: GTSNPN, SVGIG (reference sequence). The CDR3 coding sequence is TGTGCCTGGAGTGAATACTATGGTGAAAAACTGTTTTTT. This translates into CAWSEYYGEKLFF.

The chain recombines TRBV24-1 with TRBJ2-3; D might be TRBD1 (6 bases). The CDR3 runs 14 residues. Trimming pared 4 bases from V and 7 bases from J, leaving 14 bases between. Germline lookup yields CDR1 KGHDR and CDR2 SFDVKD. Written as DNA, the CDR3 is TGTGCCACCAGTGACTCCGGACAGATTAATACGCAGTATTTT. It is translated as CATSDSGQINTQYF.

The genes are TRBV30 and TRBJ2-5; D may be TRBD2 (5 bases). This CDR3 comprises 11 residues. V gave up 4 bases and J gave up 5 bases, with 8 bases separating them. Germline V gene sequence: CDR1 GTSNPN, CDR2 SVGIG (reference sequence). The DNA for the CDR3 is TGTGCCTGGACTAGCTTGGAGACCCAGTACTTC. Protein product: CAWTSLETQYF.

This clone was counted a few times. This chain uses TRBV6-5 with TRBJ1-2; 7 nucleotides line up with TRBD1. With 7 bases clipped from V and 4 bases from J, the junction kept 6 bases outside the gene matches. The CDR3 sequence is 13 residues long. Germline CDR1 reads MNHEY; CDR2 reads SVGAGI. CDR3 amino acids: CASTYRTGYGYTF. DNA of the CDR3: TGTGCCAGCACCTACCGGACAGGCTATGGCTACACCTTC.

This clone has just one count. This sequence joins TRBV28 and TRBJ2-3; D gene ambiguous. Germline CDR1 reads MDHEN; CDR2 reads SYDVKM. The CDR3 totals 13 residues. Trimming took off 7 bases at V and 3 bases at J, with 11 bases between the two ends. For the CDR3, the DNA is TGTGCCAGCACCGGAACCGGGACAGATACGCAGTATTTT. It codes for CASTGTGTDTQYF.

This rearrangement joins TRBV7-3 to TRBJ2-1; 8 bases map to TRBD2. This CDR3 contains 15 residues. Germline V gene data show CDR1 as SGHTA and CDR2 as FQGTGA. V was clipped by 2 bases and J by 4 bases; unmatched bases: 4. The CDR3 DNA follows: TGTGCCAGCAGCTTATCCGGGGGGGTTTACAATGAGCAGTTCTTC. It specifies CASSLSGGVYNEQFF.

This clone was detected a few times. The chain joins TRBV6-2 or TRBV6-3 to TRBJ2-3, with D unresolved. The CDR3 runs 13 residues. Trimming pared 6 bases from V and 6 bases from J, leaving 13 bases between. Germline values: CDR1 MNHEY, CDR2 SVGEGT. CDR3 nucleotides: TGTGCCAGCAGCAAGCCCCCGAGGGATACGCAGTATTTT. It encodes CASSKPPRDTQYF.

The CDR3 loop reads CASRPGSGNTIYF. The CDR3 nucleotides are TGTGCCAGCCGCCCCGGCTCTGGAAACACCATATATTTT. This chain uses TRBV12-3 or TRBV12-4 with TRBJ1-3; no reliable D call. The CDR3 has 13 amino acids. The V gene lost 8 bases and the J gene lost 0 bases, with 8 bases spanning the gap.

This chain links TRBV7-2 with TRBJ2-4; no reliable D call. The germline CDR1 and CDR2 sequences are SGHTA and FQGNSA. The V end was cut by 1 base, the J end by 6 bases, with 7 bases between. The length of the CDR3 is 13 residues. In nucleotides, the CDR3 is TGTGCCAGCAGCTTAGGTACCGGAAACATTCAGTACTTC. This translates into CASSLGTGNIQYF.

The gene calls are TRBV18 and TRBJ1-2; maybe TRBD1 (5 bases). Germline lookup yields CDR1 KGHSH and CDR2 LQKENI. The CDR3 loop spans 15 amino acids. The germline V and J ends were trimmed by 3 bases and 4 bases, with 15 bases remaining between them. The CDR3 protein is CASSPSTVGGYGYTF. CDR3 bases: TGTGCCAGCTCACCCTCGACAGTGGGCGGCTATGGCTACACCTTC.

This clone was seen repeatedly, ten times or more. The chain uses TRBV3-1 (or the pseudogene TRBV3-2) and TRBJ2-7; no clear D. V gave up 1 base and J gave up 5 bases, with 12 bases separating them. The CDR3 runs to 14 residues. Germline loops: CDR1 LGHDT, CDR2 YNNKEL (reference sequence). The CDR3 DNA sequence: TGTGCCAGCAGCCAAGCCTTGACTTCCCACGAGCAGTACGTC. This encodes CASSQALTSHEQYV.

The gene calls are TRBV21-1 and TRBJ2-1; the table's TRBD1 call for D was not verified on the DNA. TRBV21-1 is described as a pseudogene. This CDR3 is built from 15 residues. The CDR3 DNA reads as TGTGCCAGCAGCATAATAGGGACAGGGTACAATGAGCAGTTCTTC. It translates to CASSIIGTGYNEQFF.

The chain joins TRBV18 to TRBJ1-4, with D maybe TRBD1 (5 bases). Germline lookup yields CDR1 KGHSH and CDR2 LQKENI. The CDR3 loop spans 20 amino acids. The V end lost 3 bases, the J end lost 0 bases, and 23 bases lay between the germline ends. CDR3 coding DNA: TGTGCCAGCTCACCGAGGACACGGAGGGGAGCTAAGACAACTAATGAAAAACTGTTTTTT. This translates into CASSPRTRRGAKTTNEKLFF.

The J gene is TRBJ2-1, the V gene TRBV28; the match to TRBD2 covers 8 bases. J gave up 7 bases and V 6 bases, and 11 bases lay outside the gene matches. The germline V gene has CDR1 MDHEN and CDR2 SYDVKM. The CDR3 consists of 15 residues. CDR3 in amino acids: CASSTSGTRINEQFF. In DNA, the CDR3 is TGTGCCAGCAGCACATCCGGGACTAGGATAAATGAGCAGTTCTTC.

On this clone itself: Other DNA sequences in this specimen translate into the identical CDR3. The CDR3: CASSRLVNSPLHF. CDR3 nucleotide sequence: TGTGCCAGCAGCAGGCTCGTGAATTCACCCCTCCACTTT. This chain connects TRBV27 to TRBJ1-6; D is uncertain. The CDR3 consists of 13 residues. Trimming cost V 6 bases and J 7 bases, with 10 bases left between them. Germline loops: CDR1 MNHEY, CDR2 SMNVEV (reference sequence).

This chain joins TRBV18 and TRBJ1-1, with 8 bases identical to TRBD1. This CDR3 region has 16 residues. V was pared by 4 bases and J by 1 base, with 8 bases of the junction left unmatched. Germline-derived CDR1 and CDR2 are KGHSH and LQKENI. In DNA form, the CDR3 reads TGTGCCAGCTCACTTCAGGGGGCGAGTAAGAACACTGAAGCTTTCTTT. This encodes CASSLQGASKNTEAFF.